Following are 20 T cell receptor beta chains from one sample sequenced in a study of cytomegalovirus exposure and HLA in healthy donors. The PCR used 60 Vbeta and 13 Jbeta primers. Clones were sequenced by immunoSEQ multiplex PCR, and TCRdb holds only the in-frame ones, with some missing. Of around 120,000 clones in the sample, under 90% were seen once. The specimen was PBMCs. These receptors originate from a woman aged 40 to 50 in good health and CMV-seronegative.

The rearrangement links TRBV4-3 to TRBJ1-1; 7 bases agree with TRBD1. The CDR3 runs to 15 residues. The V gene's germline CDR1 is LGHNA and CDR2 YSLEER. V lost 5 bases to trimming and J lost 0 bases; unmatched junction nucleotides: 6. This CDR3 reads CASSSLTGMNTEAFF. CDR3 in DNA: TGCGCCAGCAGCTCCCTGACAGGGATGAACACTGAAGCTTTCTTT.

V and J are TRBV6-6 and TRBJ2-5; a weak D match, TRBD1 (5 bases). Germline CDR1 MNHNY, CDR2 SVGAGI (reference sequence). CDR3 length: 16 residues. Trimming stripped 6 bases from V and 4 bases from J, with 21 bases between. The CDR3 region is CASSNTDHPRGETQYF. The CDR3 bases are TGTGCCAGCAGCAATACGGACCACCCAAGGGGAGAGACCCAGTACTTC.

The V gene is TRBV15, the J gene TRBJ2-6; the D is unclear. This CDR3 contains 15 residues. Trimming stripped 2 bases from V and 1 base from J, with 6 bases between. Germline V CDR1 and CDR2: LNHNV, YYDKDF (reference sequence). CDR3 loop: CATSRQTSGANVLTF. CDR3 coding DNA: TGTGCCACCAGCAGACAAACATCTGGGGCCAACGTCCTGACTTTC.

The genes are TRBV6-1 and TRBJ2-1; D may be TRBD1 (5 bases). V dropped 3 bases and J dropped 9 bases, with 12 bases sitting between them. Germline CDR1 MNHNS, CDR2 SASEGT. CDR3 length: 13 amino acids. CDR3 nucleotide sequence: TGTGCCAGCAGTGATACAGGATGGGGTGAGCAGTTCTTC. It yields the protein CASSDTGWGEQFF.

The chain joins TRBV14 to TRBJ1-3; D is uncertain. The CDR3 totals 13 residues. Germline V gives CDR1 SGHDN, CDR2 FVKESK. V gave up 5 bases and J gave up 0 bases, with 5 bases separating them. The DNA of the CDR3 is TGTGCCAGCAGCTCAAACTCTGGAAACACCATATATTTT. This sequence encodes CASSSNSGNTIYF.

The chain couples TRBV18 to TRBJ2-7; no clear D. V lost 0 bases, J lost 3 bases, and 6 bases lay in between. The CDR3 sequence is 13 residues long. CDR1 KGHSH and CDR2 LQKENI come from the germline V gene. The CDR3 spells CASSPPSSYEQYF. CDR3 DNA: TGTGCCAGCTCACCACCTAGCAGCTACGAGCAGTACTTC.

This sequence joins TRBV29-1 and TRBJ2-4; TRBD2 agrees at 9 bases. This CDR3 is built from 14 residues. Germline values: CDR1 SQVTM, CDR2 ANQGSEA. Unmatched junction bases numbered 10, after V lost 7 bases and J lost 6 bases. The CDR3 coding sequence is TGCAGCGCTGTGACTAGCGGCATGGGAAACATTCAGTACTTC. Translating it yields CSAVTSGMGNIQYF. The full variable domain, its missing parts supplied by reference TRBV29-1 and TRBJ2-4, is SAVISQKPSRDICQRGTSLTIQCQVDSQVTMMFWYRQQPGQSLTLIATANQGSEATYESGFVIDKFPISRPNLTFSTLTVSNMSPEDSSIYLCSAVTSGMGNIQYFGAGTRLSVL.

V usage is TRBV9 and J usage is TRBJ2-7; the match to TRBD1 covers 9 bases. Germline V gene sequence: CDR1 SGDLS, CDR2 YYNGEE. This CDR3 has 13 residues. J lost 4 bases, V lost 3 bases, and 2 bases had no gene match. The CDR3 DNA is TGTGCCAGCAGCGGCGGGACAGGGTACGAGCAGTACTTC. It yields the protein CASSGGTGYEQYF.

The chain combines TRBV28 with TRBJ2-2; the match to TRBD1 covers 7 bases. The J segment lost 3 bases and the V segment lost 6 bases, leaving 4 bases of the junction unmatched. The CDR3 spans 14 residues. Germline V lookup: CDR1 MDHEN, CDR2 SYDVKM. The CDR3 nucleotides are TGTGCCAGCAGAGCCGGGACAGACACCGGGGAGCTGTTTTTT. Protein product: CASRAGTDTGELFF.

This chain joins TRBV4-3 and TRBJ2-5; D is undetermined. The CDR3 loop spans 15 amino acids. Trimming took 0 bases from V and 1 from J, leaving 9 bases between them. CDR1 and CDR2 from the germline V gene are LGHNA and YSLEER. CDR3 amino acids: CASSQDKLSQETQYF. In DNA form, the CDR3 reads TGCGCCAGCAGCCAAGATAAGCTATCCCAAGAGACCCAGTACTTC.

The V call is TRBV4-1, the J call TRBJ2-1; 10 nucleotides match TRBD1. Germline trimming cut 2 bases from V and 3 bases from J; bases unmatched to any gene: 7. Germline values: CDR1 MGHRA, CDR2 YSYEKL. The CDR3 is 17 amino acids. This CDR3 reads CASSQPPGQGNYNEQFF. The CDR3 nucleotides read TGCGCCAGCAGCCAACCCCCGGGACAGGGGAACTACAATGAGCAGTTCTTC.

In the case of this clone: An end of the junction differs from the germline gene, which may be a read error. The V gene is TRBV7-7, the J gene TRBJ1-1, with 11 bases lining up with TRBD1. The CDR3 totals 13 residues. Germline V gene data show CDR1 as SSHAT and CDR2 as FNYEAQ (reference sequence). CDR3 sequence (DNA): TGTGCTAGCAGCTTAGGACAGGGGGCTCAAGCTTTCTTT. This encodes CASSLGQGAQAFF. Full variable domain (remainder filled in from reference TRBV7-7 and TRBJ1-1): GAGVSQSPRYKVTKRGQDVTLRCDPISSHATLYWYQQALGQGPEFLTYFNYEAQPDKSGLPSDRFSAERPEGSISTLTIQRTEQRDSAMYRCASSLGQGAQAFFGQGTRLTVV.

The chain carries TRBV7-9 and TRBJ2-1; D is undetermined. The CDR3 loop spans 12 amino acids. Germline V lookup: CDR1 SEHNR, CDR2 FQNEAQ (reference sequence). Trimming shortened V by 4 bases and J by 10 bases, and 11 bases separated the two germline ends. The CDR3 DNA sequence: TGTGCCAGCAGCTCCAGAGAAGCGGAGCAGTTCTTC. As protein: CASSSREAEQFF.

About this clone itself: Other DNA variants within this sample encode the same CDR3. The V call is TRBV5-6, the J call TRBJ1-1; 9 bases are shared with TRBD1. Germline V CDR1 and CDR2: SGHDT, YYEEEE. The CDR3 sequence is 17 residues long. V dropped 4 bases and J dropped 1; count of bases not matched to a gene: 11. The CDR3 DNA reads TGTGCCAGCAGCCCGGGCAACCGGGACAGGGCGAACACTGAAGCTTTCTTT. The encoded protein is CASSPGNRDRANTEAFF.

This sequence joins TRBV15 and TRBJ1-3, with D unresolved. Per the germline V gene, CDR1 is LNHNV and CDR2 is YYDKDF (reference sequence). Trimming removed 6 bases at V and 2 bases at J, with 11 bases between. The CDR3 loop spans 14 amino acids. The CDR3 sequence is CATREEGAGNTIYF. The CDR3 bases are TGTGCCACCAGAGAGGAGGGAGCTGGAAACACCATATATTTT.

The sample holds a few counts of this clone. The J gene is TRBJ2-7, the V gene TRBV6-1; 9 nucleotides align to TRBD1. V gave up 8 bases and J gave up 3 bases; unmatched junction bases: 5. The CDR3 consists of 13 residues. Germline CDR1 is MNHNS and CDR2 is SASEGT. CDR3 sequence (DNA): TGTGCCAGCTCGACAGGGGGGAACTACGAGCAGTACTTC. This codes for CASSTGGNYEQYF.

The chain employs TRBV19 and TRBJ2-2; possible D gene TRBD2, 6 bases. The germline V gene has CDR1 LNHDA and CDR2 SQIVND (reference sequence). CDR3 length: 14 amino acids. The germline V and J ends were trimmed by 6 bases and 6 bases, with 14 bases remaining between them. CDR3 nucleotides: TGTGCCAGTAGCCCTCGGGGGTCGGCCGGGGAGCTGTTTTTT. This codes for CASSPRGSAGELFF.

The genes are TRBV28 and TRBJ2-7; possibly TRBD2 for D (5 bases). There are 14 residues in the CDR3. Germline V CDR1 and CDR2: MDHEN, SYDVKM. The V end was cut by 3 bases, the J end by 3 bases, with 12 bases between. CDR3 in amino acids: CASSFNPAGYEQYF. The CDR3 nucleotides are TGTGCCAGCAGTTTTAACCCGGCGGGCTACGAGCAGTACTTC.

This chain joins TRBV7-2 and TRBJ1-1, with TRBD1 matching over 7 bases. The CDR3 extends over 15 amino acids. Looked up from germline, CDR1 is SGHTA and CDR2 is FQGNSA. With 5 bases clipped from V and 0 bases from J, the junction kept 6 bases outside the gene matches. CDR3 in DNA: TGTGCCAGCAGCACCCGACAGGGAATGAACACTGAAGCTTTCTTT. Translation: CASSTRQGMNTEAFF. Combining the CDR3 with reference TRBV7-2 and TRBJ1-1 gives the whole variable domain GAGVSQSPSNKVTEKGKDVELRCDPISGHTALYWYRQSLGQGLEFLIYFQGNSAPDKSGLPSDRFSAERTGGSVSTLTIQRTQQEDSAVYLCASSTRQGMNTEAFFGQGTRLTVV.

V usage is TRBV2 and J usage is TRBJ2-5; D gene uncertain. Germline V gene data show CDR1 as SNHLY and CDR2 as FYNNEI. V was clipped by 6 bases and J by 5 bases, with 13 bases between them. The CDR3 loop spans 13 amino acids. The CDR3 spells CASSQNQAETQYF. The CDR3 DNA sequence: TGTGCCAGCAGCCAAAACCAGGCGGAGACCCAGTACTTC. Full variable domain (rest looked up from reference TRBV2 and TRBJ2-5): EPEVTQTPSHQVTQMGQEVILRCVPISNHLYFYWYRQILGQKVEFLVSFYNNEISEKSEIFDDQFSVERPDGSNFTLKIRSTKLEDSAMYFCASSQNQAETQYFGPGTRLLVL.